The 25 T cell receptor beta chains below come from one sample, sequenced in a study of blood T cell repertoires in COVID-19. Produced via immunoSEQ multiplex PCR; TCRdb's table is partial and in-frame only. The sample includes tens of thousands of clones, around nine tenths seen only once; the top ten take about 8.5%. The sequencing sample was made of peripheral blood. Source of these receptors: a man aged 55 to 70 with active COVID-19.

This clone showed up just once. The chain employs TRBV30 and TRBJ2-7; D is unresolved. Germline loops: CDR1 GTSNPN, CDR2 SVGIG (reference sequence). V was pared by 2 bases and J by 3 bases, with 11 bases between. The CDR3 sequence is 13 residues long. DNA of the CDR3: TGTGCCTGGAGTAAGTTCCACGGCTACGAGCAGTACTTC. It is translated as CAWSKFHGYEQYF.

V usage is TRBV7-3 and J usage is TRBJ2-1, with D perhaps TRBD2 (6 bases). The germline V and J ends were trimmed by 4 bases and 10 bases, with 20 bases remaining between them. The germline V gene has CDR1 SGHTA and CDR2 FQGTGA. The CDR3 is 15 amino acids. The CDR3 here is CASSSSGLPAGEQFF. The DNA for the CDR3 is TGTGCCAGCAGCTCCAGCGGGCTCCCAGCCGGGGAGCAGTTCTTC.

The chain carries TRBV4-1 and TRBJ2-1; TRBD1 agrees at 10 bases. The CDR3 loop spans 15 amino acids. Germline V gene lookup returns CDR1 MGHRA and CDR2 YSYEKL. The J segment lost 7 bases and the V segment lost 4 bases, leaving 7 bases of the junction unmatched. The CDR3 reads CASSLLGTGVNEQFF. The CDR3, as DNA: TGCGCCAGCAGCCTTCTTGGGACAGGGGTTAATGAGCAGTTCTTC.

This clone was recorded a few times. The chain combines TRBV5-8 with TRBJ2-7, with TRBD1 as a possible D gene (6 bases). The CDR3 spans 13 residues. From germline, CDR1 is SGHTS and CDR2 YDEGEE. The V and J ends lost 3 bases and 5 bases respectively, with 12 bases between them. The chain's CDR3 is CASSSGQNHEQYF. CDR3 nucleotides: TGTGCCAGCAGCTCTGGACAGAACCACGAGCAGTACTTC.

This clone came up a few times. V usage is TRBV19 and J usage is TRBJ1-2; possibly TRBD1 for D (5 bases). The CDR3 is made up of 14 amino acids. Germline V gene sequence: CDR1 LNHDA, CDR2 SQIVND (reference sequence). Trimming left V 7 bases short and J 4 bases short, with 16 bases between. CDR3 in amino acids: CASTDDRGSYGYTF. The CDR3 coding sequence is TGTGCCAGTACTGACGACAGAGGTTCCTATGGCTACACCTTC.

V usage is TRBV27 and J usage is TRBJ2-1; TRBD2 agrees at 13 bases. Germline V lookup: CDR1 MNHEY, CDR2 SMNVEV (reference sequence). The CDR3 extends over 14 amino acids. V shed 5 bases, J shed 7 bases, and the junction held 2 bases outside the gene matches. The CDR3 is CASSGGLAGNEQFF. The CDR3 DNA reads TGTGCCAGCAGTGGGGGACTAGCGGGGAATGAGCAGTTCTTC.

The genes are TRBV27 and TRBJ2-7, with 8 bases aligning to TRBD1. Losses at the gene ends were 5 bases for V and 3 bases for J; bases not matched to a gene: 6. From germline, CDR1 is MNHEY and CDR2 SMNVEV (reference sequence). The CDR3 sequence is 14 residues long. This CDR3 is CASSQTGVLYEQYF. The CDR3 DNA follows: TGTGCCAGCAGTCAGACAGGGGTCCTCTACGAGCAGTACTTC.

This chain uses TRBV27 with TRBJ1-6, with a possible D match to TRBD1 (6 bases). V lost 1 base to trimming and J lost 9 bases, with 13 bases between them. The germline CDR1 and CDR2 sequences are MNHEY and SMNVEV (reference sequence). The CDR3 covers 15 residues. The CDR3 protein is CASSLFRGMGSPLHF. DNA of the CDR3: TGTGCCAGCAGTTTATTTAGGGGGATGGGTTCACCCCTCCACTTT.

V and J are TRBV28 and TRBJ2-3; a weak D match, TRBD1 (6 bases). This CDR3 is built from 13 residues. The V end lost 3 bases, the J end lost 4 bases, and 8 bases lay between the germline ends. Germline CDR1 and CDR2: MDHEN and SYDVKM. The DNA for the CDR3 is TGTGCCAGCAGTTTTGGACAGTCAGATACGCAGTATTTT. This gives the protein CASSFGQSDTQYF.

The V gene is TRBV19, the J gene TRBJ2-2, with D unclear. Trimming took off 0 bases at V and 6 bases at J, with 17 bases between the two ends. The germline CDR1 and CDR2 sequences are LNHDA and SQIVND (reference sequence). The CDR3 covers 17 residues. CDR3 sequence: CASSIDGPRRYAGELFF. As DNA, the CDR3 is TGTGCCAGTAGTATAGATGGCCCTAGACGCTACGCCGGGGAGCTGTTTTTT.

This chain joins TRBV6-2 or TRBV6-3 and TRBJ2-7; D not certain. The CDR3 is made up of 16 amino acids. CDR1 is MNHEY and CDR2 is SVGEGT in the germline V gene. Trimming took off 0 bases at V and 5 bases at J, with 17 bases between the two ends. In DNA, the CDR3 is TGTGCCAGCAGTTACTCGAACGAGGCGGTTGACGACGAGCAGTACTTC. Protein product: CASSYSNEAVDDEQYF.

J is TRBJ2-5 and V is TRBV3-1 (or the pseudogene TRBV3-2), with D possibly being TRBD1 (6 bases). The CDR3 is made up of 14 amino acids. From germline, CDR1 is LGHDT and CDR2 YNNKEL (reference sequence). The V end lost 6 bases, the J end lost 1 base, and 12 bases lay between the germline ends. The CDR3 sequence: CASRQGWGQETQYF. The CDR3 region has the DNA TGTGCCAGCAGACAGGGATGGGGCCAAGAGACCCAGTACTTC.

The chain recombines TRBV10-1 with TRBJ2-5; 10 bases match TRBD2. From germline, CDR1 is WNHNN and CDR2 SYGVQD (reference sequence). V lost 8 bases, J lost 5 bases, and 5 bases stayed unmatched. The CDR3 contains 13 residues. CDR3 residues: CASAAGGVETQYF. CDR3 nucleotides: TGCGCCAGCGCAGCGGGAGGGGTCGAGACCCAGTACTTC.

Only one count was recorded for this clone. This chain connects TRBV6-5 to TRBJ2-5, with 8 bases lining up with TRBD2. Trimming removed 5 bases from V and 4 bases from J; junction bases left unmatched: 9. This CDR3 region has 15 residues. The V gene's germline CDR1 is MNHEY and CDR2 SVGAGI. Here the CDR3 DNA reads TGTGCCAGCAGTATGACTAGCGTGGGGGGAGAGACCCAGTACTTC. Amino acids: CASSMTSVGGETQYF.

The rearrangement uses TRBV6-5 and TRBJ2-1; D perhaps matches TRBD2 (6 bases). In germline, CDR1 is MNHEY, CDR2 SVGAGI. This CDR3 comprises 12 residues. With 9 bases removed from V and 5 bases from J, the gap between germline ends came to 11 bases. This CDR3 is CASTVADNEQFF. In DNA, the CDR3 is TGTGCCAGTACGGTAGCGGACAATGAGCAGTTCTTC.

The chain links TRBV10-3 to TRBJ1-1; TRBD1 matches at 9 bases. V shed 7 bases and J 5 bases; nucleotides not matched to a gene: 5. The CDR3 is 13 residues long. The germline CDR1 and CDR2 sequences are ENHRY and SYGVKD. The CDR3 sequence: CAITNRGQTEAFF. Here the CDR3 DNA reads TGTGCCATCACAAACAGGGGGCAGACTGAAGCTTTCTTT.

This chain links TRBV19 with TRBJ1-3; D uncertain. The CDR3 runs to 14 residues. V was trimmed by 1 base and J by 2 bases, leaving 6 bases between them. The germline CDR1 and CDR2 sequences are LNHDA and SQIVND (reference sequence). The CDR3 protein is CASSIVTPGNTIYF. CDR3 in DNA: TGTGCCAGTAGTATAGTGACTCCTGGAAACACCATATATTTT.

In its sample, this clone was seen once. The J gene is TRBJ2-1, the V gene TRBV5-6; 8 positions agree with TRBD2. The V gene's germline CDR1 is SGHDT and CDR2 YYEEEE. V gave up 4 bases and J gave up 9 bases; unmatched junction bases: 9. The CDR3 totals 14 residues. The CDR3: CASSALPGGGEQFF. In DNA, the CDR3 is TGTGCCAGCAGCGCACTACCCGGGGGGGGTGAGCAGTTCTTC.

This sequence joins TRBV5-1 and TRBJ2-1; 7 nucleotides match TRBD2. The J segment lost 8 bases and the V segment lost 5 bases, leaving 10 bases of the junction unmatched. In germline, CDR1 is SGHRS, CDR2 YFSETQ. The length of the CDR3 is 14 residues. This CDR3 reads CASRVAGDVDEQFF. The CDR3 DNA follows: TGCGCCAGCAGAGTGGCGGGAGATGTTGATGAGCAGTTCTTC. The complete variable domain, with remaining parts taken from reference TRBV5-1 and TRBJ2-1, reads KAGVTQTPRYLIKTRGQQVTLSCSPISGHRSVSWYQQTPGQGLQFLFEYFSETQRNKGNFPGRFSGRQFSNSRSEMNVSTLELGDSALYLCASRVAGDVDEQFFGPGTRLTVL.

J is TRBJ1-6 and V is TRBV28, with TRBD1 matching 8 bases. With V trimmed by 8 bases and J by 5 bases, 11 bases remained unmatched. The CDR3 extends over 16 amino acids. The germline V gene encodes CDR1 MDHEN and CDR2 SYDVKM. The CDR3 DNA reads TGTGCCAGCGTTGGGACAGGTATCTGGAATAATTCACCCCTCCACTTT. This codes for CASVGTGIWNNSPLHF.

This clone showed up just once. The chain joins TRBV10-3 to TRBJ2-1, with TRBD2 identical over 11 bases. The CDR3 sequence is 15 residues long. Germline values: CDR1 ENHRY, CDR2 SYGVKD. Trimming cost V 5 bases and J 3 bases; bases outside gene matches: 3. Here the CDR3 reads CAISTTSGDYNEQFF. The CDR3 bases are TGTGCCATCAGTACGACTAGCGGGGACTACAATGAGCAGTTCTTC.

This chain uses TRBV13 with TRBJ1-6, with D perhaps TRBD1 (5 bases). CDR1 and CDR2 from the germline V gene are PRHDT and FYEKMQ (reference sequence). The CDR3 is made up of 15 amino acids. With 8 bases removed from V and 7 bases from J, the gap between germline ends came to 18 bases. CDR3 nucleotides: TGTGCCAGCCGTTCTCCGGGACTCCAAAATTCACCCCTCCACTTT. Amino acids: CASRSPGLQNSPLHF.

This sequence joins TRBV19 and TRBJ2-1; 8 bases align to TRBD2. In germline, CDR1 is LNHDA, CDR2 SQIVND (reference sequence). There are 15 residues in the CDR3. After removal of 10 bases from V and 3 bases from J, the junction contained 11 bases not matched to a gene. CDR3 loop: CATKKAGGLYNEQFF. In DNA form, the CDR3 reads TGTGCCACCAAAAAGGCGGGAGGTCTCTACAATGAGCAGTTCTTC.

On this clone itself: A junction end diverges from the germline sequence, so it may reflect a read error. The chain combines TRBV24-1 with TRBJ1-2; D possibly corresponds to TRBD1 (6 bases). From germline, CDR1 is KGHDR and CDR2 SFDVKD. This CDR3 has 14 residues. Here the CDR3 reads CATSDRGHNYGYTF. The CDR3 DNA reads TGTGCCACAAGTGATCGGGGACACAACTATGGCTACACCTTC.

This sequence joins TRBV30 and TRBJ2-7; D is unresolved. Germline V CDR1 and CDR2: GTSNPN, SVGIG (reference sequence). The V end was cut by 1 base, the J end by 4 bases, with 11 bases between. This CDR3 has 13 residues. CDR3 nucleotide sequence: TGTGCCTGGAGTGGTGCAGCCGGGTACGAGCAGTACTTC. It encodes CAWSGAAGYEQYF.